This entry lists 31 T cell receptor beta chains sequenced from one sample in a study of Ad26.COV2.S vaccination and SARS-CoV-2 variants. Treatment specified: 15 to 20 received Ad26.COV2.S at low or high dose, single or two shots; roughly 5 received placebo; per-sample allocation not given. After the first vaccine or placebo injection, samples were drawn on day 63. Only in-frame clones appear in the TCRdb table, and some are missing; sequencing was by immunoSEQ multiplex PCR. The table shows about 350,000 clones, with approximately 90% occurring only once. The sequenced sample was peripheral blood, obtained in a trial of Ad26.COV2.S vaccine versus placebo. These receptors were obtained from a person aged 18 to 65 who received the Ad26.COV2.S COVID-19 vaccine or a placebo.

The CDR3: CASSPGGGGDEKLFF. The DNA for the CDR3 is TGCGCCAGCAGCCCCGGCGGGGGGGGCGACGAAAAACTGTTTTTT. This chain connects TRBV5-1 to TRBJ1-4; a weak D match, TRBD1 (6 bases). Trimming took off 4 bases at V and 8 bases at J, with 18 bases between the two ends. The CDR3 has 15 residues. Germline V gene data show CDR1 as SGHRS and CDR2 as YFSETQ.

J is TRBJ2-5 and V is TRBV10-2; the D call may be TRBD1 or TRBD2 (5 bases each). Per the germline V gene, CDR1 is WSHSY and CDR2 is SAAADI. V was shortened by 7 bases and J by 5 bases, with 8 bases between the two germline ends. CDR3 length: 11 residues. The CDR3 region has the DNA TGCGCCAGCATGAGGGGCGAGACCCAGTACTTC. Amino acid sequence: CASMRGETQYF.

The chain employs TRBV29-1 and TRBJ1-4; no clear D gene. Germline V gene lookup returns CDR1 SQVTM and CDR2 ANQGSEA. The CDR3 is 12 residues long. Between the trimmed V and J ends, which lost 5 bases and 5 bases, there was a span of 9 bases. The CDR3 DNA reads as TGCAGCGTTCTGGACTCGAATGAAAAACTGTTTTTT. Protein sequence: CSVLDSNEKLFF.

This chain uses TRBV24-1 with TRBJ2-5; tentative D call: TRBD2 (6 bases). This CDR3 comprises 14 residues. Germline V lookup: CDR1 KGHDR, CDR2 SFDVKD. Trimming left V 4 bases short and J 2 bases short, with 10 bases between. CDR3 in amino acids: CATSETEGQETQYF. The CDR3 DNA reads as TGTGCCACCAGTGAGACGGAGGGGCAAGAGACCCAGTACTTC.

CDR3 loop: CATSRDRLTWGETQYF. In DNA form, the CDR3 reads TGTGCCACCAGCAGAGATCGGTTGACTTGGGGAGAGACCCAGTACTTC. The chain uses TRBV15 and TRBJ2-5, with unresolved D. Germline assignment: CDR1 LNHNV and CDR2 YYDKDF (reference sequence). The CDR3 consists of 16 residues. Trimming pared 0 bases from V and 4 bases from J, leaving 15 bases between.

This chain uses TRBV5-4 with TRBJ1-2, with a weak D call TRBD1 (5 bases). The CDR3 runs 15 residues. The V and J ends lost 0 bases and 7 bases respectively, with 16 bases between them. Germline V gene lookup returns CDR1 SGHNT and CDR2 YYREEE (reference sequence). The CDR3 spells CASSLVGQGPTGYTF. DNA of the CDR3: TGTGCCAGCAGCTTGGTCGGTCAGGGTCCTACTGGCTACACCTTC.

The J gene is TRBJ1-1, the V gene TRBV12-3 or TRBV12-4; possibly TRBD1 for D (5 bases). The germline V and J ends were trimmed by 4 bases and 11 bases, with 14 bases remaining between them. This CDR3 region has 12 residues. CDR3 coding DNA: TGTGCCAGCAGTTGGCTGGGGGGTAGGGCTTTCTTT. Translated: CASSWLGGRAFF.

J is TRBJ1-4 and V is TRBV20-1, with D possibly being TRBD1 (5 bases). In germline, CDR1 is DFQATT, CDR2 SNEGSKA (reference sequence). This CDR3 comprises 16 residues. The V and J ends lost 3 bases and 0 bases respectively, with 14 bases between them. The CDR3, as DNA: TGCAGTGCTAGTTCTTGGGGGAGGTCAACTAATGAAAAACTGTTTTTT. It codes for CSASSWGRSTNEKLFF.

This chain uses TRBV5-6 with TRBJ2-4; D possibly uses TRBD1 or TRBD2 (5 bases each). Trimming cost V 1 base and J 4 bases, with 6 bases left between them. Germline loops: CDR1 SGHDT, CDR2 YYEEEE. This CDR3 region has 13 residues. The DNA for the CDR3 is TGTGCCAGCAGCTTGTGGGGGAAAAACATTCAGTACTTC. Its translation is CASSLWGKNIQYF.

The chain joins TRBV12-3 or TRBV12-4 to TRBJ2-5; D unclear. Trimming took off 5 bases at V and 5 bases at J, with 6 bases between the two ends. The CDR3 length is 11 residues. CDR3: CASSLRETQYF. DNA of the CDR3: TGTGCCAGCAGTCTAAGGGAGACCCAGTACTTC.

The chain couples TRBV7-2 to TRBJ1-1, with D possibly TRBD1 on 6 matching bases. V was clipped by 1 base and J by 4 bases, with 7 bases between them. Germline V gene data show CDR1 as SGHTA and CDR2 as FQGNSA. CDR3 length equals 13 residues. CDR3 sequence: CASSLGTVTEAFF. CDR3 bases: TGTGCCAGCAGCTTAGGGACAGTCACTGAAGCTTTCTTT.

The chain joins TRBV7-9 to TRBJ1-3; weak D call: TRBD1 (6 bases). CDR1 is SEHNR, CDR2 FQNEAQ, per germline (reference sequence). The germline V and J ends were trimmed by 4 bases and 2 bases, with 15 bases remaining between them. The CDR3 has 16 amino acids. CDR3 residues: CASSWIKAGAGNTIYF. The CDR3 nucleotides are TGTGCCAGCAGCTGGATAAAGGCAGGGGCTGGAAACACCATATATTTT.

The chain carries TRBV7-9 and TRBJ2-3, with TRBD1 matching over 12 bases. The germline V gene encodes CDR1 SEHNR and CDR2 FQNEAQ (reference sequence). The V segment lost 4 bases and the J segment 2 bases; nucleotides outside the gene matches: 4. The CDR3 is 16 amino acids. This CDR3 is CASSSGTGGPTDTQYF. DNA for the CDR3: TGTGCCAGCAGCTCAGGGACAGGGGGCCCCACAGATACGCAGTATTTT.

This sequence joins TRBV18 and TRBJ2-3; 9 bases are a match to TRBD1. CDR1 and CDR2 from the germline V gene are KGHSH and LQKENI. The junction had 7 bases not matched to a gene; V was cut back by 3 bases and J by 3 bases. The length of the CDR3 is 16 residues. CDR3 sequence (DNA): TGTGCCAGCTCACCTACCGGGACAGGGATGACAGATACGCAGTATTTT. Translated, it gives CASSPTGTGMTDTQYF.

CDR3 sequence reads: CASSPRGNSPLHF. The CDR3 nucleotides are TGTGCCAGCAGCCCTAGGGGAAATTCACCCCTCCACTTT. The gene calls are TRBV3-1 (or the pseudogene TRBV3-2) and TRBJ1-6, with a possible D match to TRBD1 (5 bases). CDR1 LGHDT and CDR2 YNNKEL come from the germline V gene (reference sequence). CDR3 length: 13 residues. V lost 4 bases and J lost 7, with 8 bases in between.

The CDR3 nucleotides read TGCGCCAGCAACCCGACAGGGCAAGAGACCCAGTACTTC. Protein sequence: CASNPTGQETQYF. This rearrangement joins TRBV5-1 to TRBJ2-5; TRBD1 matches 7 bases. Germline trimming cut 6 bases from V and 2 bases from J; bases unmatched to any gene: 4. The CDR3 runs 13 residues. Germline V lookup: CDR1 SGHRS, CDR2 YFSETQ.

This rearrangement joins TRBV6-2 or TRBV6-3 to TRBJ1-2; 7 positions agree with TRBD1. The ends lost 4 bases at V and 4 bases at J; junction bases unmatched: 6. There are 14 residues in the CDR3. The germline CDR1 and CDR2 sequences are MNHEY and SVGEGT. The DNA of the CDR3 is TGTGCCAGCAGTTTTCCGGGACAGATCTATGGCTACACCTTC. Encoded protein: CASSFPGQIYGYTF.

This clone was counted a single time. The chain links TRBV11-2 to TRBJ1-4, with TRBD1 as a possible D gene (6 bases). The CDR3 is made up of 17 amino acids. Germline V lookup: CDR1 SGHAT, CDR2 FQNNGV. The V gene lost 5 bases and the J gene lost 0 bases, with 16 bases spanning the gap. The CDR3 here is CASSQMTGYPTNEKLFF. Here the CDR3 DNA reads TGTGCCAGCAGCCAGATGACAGGCTACCCAACTAATGAAAAACTGTTTTTT. Filled out from reference TRBV11-2 and TRBJ1-4, the complete variable domain reads EAGVAQSPRYKIIEKRQSVAFWCNPISGHATLYWYQQILGQGPKLLIQFQNNGVVDDSQLPKDRFSAERLKGVDSTLKIQPAKLEDSAVYLCASSQMTGYPTNEKLFFGSGTQLSVL.

This clone was observed a few times. The chain uses TRBV28 and TRBJ1-1, with D possibly being TRBD1 (6 bases). CDR3 length: 14 amino acids. Trimming removed 1 base from V and 8 bases from J, with 14 bases in between. CDR1 is MDHEN and CDR2 is SYDVKM in the germline V gene. The CDR3 protein is CASSLSGGGTEAFF. The CDR3 bases are TGTGCCAGCAGTTTATCGGGCGGGGGCACGGAAGCTTTCTTT. The full variable domain, its missing parts supplied by reference TRBV28 and TRBJ1-1, is DVKVTQSSRYLVKRTGEKVFLECVQDMDHENMFWYRQDPGLGLRLIYFSYDVKMKEKGDIPEGYSVSREKKERFSLILESASTNQTSMYLCASSLSGGGTEAFFGQGTRLTVV.

The CDR3, as DNA: TGTGCCAGCAGCTTAGGCGGGAATAGCAATCAGCCCCAGCATTTT. It translates to CASSLGGNSNQPQHF. The rearrangement links TRBV13 to TRBJ1-5; D is uncertain. This CDR3 region has 15 residues. Per the germline V gene, CDR1 is PRHDT and CDR2 is FYEKMQ (reference sequence). Trimming left V 0 bases short and J 0 bases short, with 6 bases between.

The chain couples TRBV9 to TRBJ1-3; TRBD1 matches at 7 bases. Germline assignment: CDR1 SGDLS and CDR2 YYNGEE. Unmatched junction bases numbered 10, after V lost 4 bases and J lost 0 bases. There are 17 residues in the CDR3. The CDR3: CASSRLGTAISGNTIYF. The CDR3 DNA follows: TGTGCCAGCAGCCGACTCGGGACAGCGATCTCTGGAAACACCATATATTTT.

The chain uses TRBV2 and TRBJ1-1, with D perhaps TRBD1 (6 bases). CDR1 is SNHLY, CDR2 FYNNEI, per germline. V was cut by 7 bases and J by 1 base, with 10 bases left in between. The CDR3 contains 13 residues. CDR3 region: CASTADRNTEAFF. The CDR3 nucleotides are TGTGCCAGCACCGCGGACAGGAACACTGAAGCTTTCTTT.

V and J are TRBV28 and TRBJ1-6, with 10 bases aligning to TRBD1. The ends lost 4 bases at V and 5 bases at J; junction bases unmatched: 8. This CDR3 contains 17 residues. Germline-derived CDR1 and CDR2 are MDHEN and SYDVKM. CDR3 sequence reads: CASSSGTGVSNNSPLHF. The CDR3 DNA follows: TGTGCCAGCAGTTCGGGGACAGGGGTTAGTAATAATTCACCCCTCCACTTT.

The chain is built from TRBV5-6 and TRBJ2-3; 13 bases fit TRBD2. V gave up 4 bases and J gave up 6 bases; unmatched junction bases: 2. The CDR3 is 14 residues long. Germline CDR1 reads SGHDT; CDR2 reads YYEEEE. CDR3 DNA: TGTGCCAGCAGCCTGACTAGCGGGAGGGATACGCAGTATTTT. It specifies CASSLTSGRDTQYF.

V gene TRBV28 combines with J gene TRBJ1-4; 9 bases are a match to TRBD1. The trim removed 3 bases at V and 6 bases at J, leaving 5 bases unmatched. This CDR3 region has 15 residues. Germline lookup yields CDR1 MDHEN and CDR2 SYDVKM. In nucleotides, the CDR3 is TGTGCCAGCAGTTTGATGACAGGGGGATATGAAAAACTGTTTTTT. Translation: CASSLMTGGYEKLFF.

A word on this clone: Additional DNA sequences in this sample encode the identical CDR3. This chain uses TRBV27 with TRBJ2-5, with D hard to call. Trimming removed 3 bases from V and 5 bases from J, with 4 bases in between. CDR3 size: 11 residues. Germline V gene sequence: CDR1 MNHEY, CDR2 SMNVEV (reference sequence). CDR3 bases: TGTGCCAGCAGTTTGGGGGAGACCCAGTACTTC. This translates into CASSLGETQYF.

V and J are TRBV28 and TRBJ2-7; weak D call: TRBD1 (6 bases). CDR3 length: 15 amino acids. The ends were cut back, 6 bases at V and 3 bases at J, with 18 bases in the middle. Germline CDR1 MDHEN, CDR2 SYDVKM. In DNA, the CDR3 is TGTGCCAGCAGCCCCCTGACAGGATTGAGCTACGAGCAGTACTTC. This codes for CASSPLTGLSYEQYF. Filled out from reference TRBV28 and TRBJ2-7, the complete variable domain reads DVKVTQSSRYLVKRTGEKVFLECVQDMDHENMFWYRQDPGLGLRLIYFSYDVKMKEKGDIPEGYSVSREKKERFSLILESASTNQTSMYLCASSPLTGLSYEQYFGPGTRLTVT.

V usage is TRBV7-2 and J usage is TRBJ2-7, with D tentatively TRBD1 (5 bases). V was pared by 1 base and J by 4 bases, with 8 bases between. Germline-derived CDR1 and CDR2 are SGHTA and FQGNSA. The length of the CDR3 is 13 residues. The CDR3 DNA reads as TGTGCCAGCAGCTTAGGGGGCGAATACGAGCAGTACTTC. It codes for CASSLGGEYEQYF.

J is TRBJ1-1 and V is TRBV13; a possible D gene is TRBD1 (6 bases). Trimming took off 0 bases at V and 5 bases at J, with 13 bases between the two ends. This CDR3 comprises 15 residues. CDR1 and CDR2 (germline): PRHDT, FYEKMQ (reference sequence). CDR3 nucleotide sequence: TGTGCCAGCAGCTTAGGTGGGGGGCTGGGGACTGAAGCTTTCTTT. This sequence encodes CASSLGGGLGTEAFF. Variable domain in full (rest from reference TRBV13 and TRBJ1-1): AAGVIQSPRHLIKEKRETATLKCYPIPRHDTVYWYQQGPGQDPQFLISFYEKMQSDKGSIPDRFSAQQFSDYHSELNMSSLELGDSALYFCASSLGGGLGTEAFFGQGTRLTVV.

The chain carries TRBV6-4 and TRBJ2-1, with a tentative D call TRBD2 (5 bases). This CDR3 has 14 residues. Per the germline V gene, CDR1 is MRHNA and CDR2 is SNTAGT. Deletions cut 2 bases from V and 6 bases from J, with 11 bases between. The CDR3 coding sequence is TGTGCCAGCAGTGACCTGATTACTAGCAATGAGCAGTTCTTC. Translating gives CASSDLITSNEQFF.

This rearrangement joins TRBV10-3 to TRBJ2-7; D uncertain. The V gene lost 1 base and the J gene lost 3 bases, with 4 bases spanning the gap. The length of the CDR3 is 12 residues. Germline V gene lookup returns CDR1 ENHRY and CDR2 SYGVKD. The CDR3 loop is CAISEYSYEQYF. The CDR3 DNA is TGTGCCATCAGTGAGTACAGCTACGAGCAGTACTTC.